Shown below are 14 T cell receptor beta chains from a single sample sequenced in a study of HIV-infected patients and healthy controls (dated by TCRdb to the mid-2010s). Whole blood was used without cell fractionation, so the repertoire reflected all unsorted peripheral T cells. Libraries were made using 5' RACE. TCRdb shows the sequencer as Illumina MiSeq. SuperScript III was used to reverse transcribe 500 ng RNA with primers targeting the alpha and beta constant regions. Alpha and beta chain libraries were generated separately via chain-specific third strand synthesis with multiplexing indices. TCRdb reanalyzed the raw reads on its own, using fastp at Q25 for trimming and MiXCR for clone calling, and kept in-frame beta chains. Every entry covers one CDR3 protein and lists the most common genes and DNA from its rows. For this sample there are approximately 8,000 distinct CDR3 sequences; more than 8% appear just once. The ten largest clones take up about 20% of the sample.

The sample was blood, taken before antiretroviral therapy. These receptor sequences come from an adult with HIV infection.

The V and J genes are TRBV5-1 and TRBJ2-5; maybe TRBD2 (6 bases). The CDR3 extends over 15 amino acids. The germline V gene encodes CDR1 SGHRS and CDR2 YFSETQ. Trimming stripped 0 bases from V and 4 bases from J, with 13 bases between. CDR3: CASSLGTGRTETQYF. Written as DNA, the CDR3 is TGCGCCAGCAGCTTGGGGACCGGGAGAACAGAGACCCAGTACTTC.

This clonotype has at least ten counts. V gene TRBV7-2 combines with J gene TRBJ1-1; unclear D gene. Germline CDR1 is SGHTA and CDR2 is FQGNSA. V lost 1 base to trimming and J lost 11 bases, with 11 bases between them. The CDR3 length is 12 residues. This CDR3 is CASSLESSRAFF. CDR3 coding DNA: TGTGCCAGCAGCTTAGAGAGCAGTAGGGCTTTCTTT. Full variable domain (rest looked up from reference TRBV7-2 and TRBJ1-1): GAGVSQSPSNKVTEKGKDVELRCDPISGHTALYWYRQSLGQGLEFLIYFQGNSAPDKSGLPSDRFSAERTGGSVSTLTIQRTQQEDSAVYLCASSLESSRAFFGQGTRLTVV.

This clonotype has only a few counts. The chain links TRBV28 to TRBJ1-5; TRBD1 might be the D (5 bases). The CDR3 extends over 14 amino acids. Trimming stripped 6 bases from V and 3 bases from J, with 12 bases between. The V gene's germline CDR1 is MDHEN and CDR2 SYDVKM. The CDR3 loop reads CASSPDGANQPQHF. For the CDR3, the DNA is TGTGCCAGCAGCCCAGACGGGGCCAATCAGCCCCAGCATTTT.

Many counts were recorded for this clonotype. J is TRBJ2-2 and V is TRBV5-1; tentative D call: TRBD1 (5 bases). Germline V gene data show CDR1 as SGHRS and CDR2 as YFSETQ. The CDR3 sequence is 15 residues long. Between the trimmed V and J ends, which lost 4 bases and 2 bases, there was a span of 12 bases. CDR3: CASSTGPGNTGELFF. In DNA form, the CDR3 reads TGCGCCAGCAGCACAGGCCCTGGAAACACCGGGGAGCTGTTTTTT.

This clonotype appeared many times. The genes are TRBV7-9 and TRBJ2-7, with D perhaps assigned TRBD1 or TRBD2 (5 bases each). Germline lookup yields CDR1 SEHNR and CDR2 FQNEAQ (reference sequence). Trimming pared 4 bases from V and 0 bases from J, leaving 10 bases between. The CDR3 is 14 amino acids. The DNA of the CDR3 is TGTGCCAGCAGCTCTGGGGACCGCTCCTACGAGCAGTACTTC. Translating it yields CASSSGDRSYEQYF.

By share, this clonotype ranks as medium-sized. The chain has TRBV6-6 and TRBJ1-1; D remains unclear. V was shortened by 7 bases and J by 4 bases, with 13 bases between the two germline ends. This CDR3 region has 13 residues. The germline gives CDR1 MNHNY, CDR2 SVGAGI (reference sequence). The CDR3 spells CASTTSWGTEAFF. The CDR3 bases are TGTGCCAGCACTACTTCCTGGGGCACTGAAGCTTTCTTT.

This clonotype was found many times. DNA of the CDR3: TGTGCCAGCAGCTTGGAGACAGGGTCCGAGACCCAGTACTTC. This codes for CASSLETGSETQYF. The chain recombines TRBV5-6 with TRBJ2-5; 7 bases align to TRBD1. The junction had 4 bases not matched to a gene; V was cut back by 0 bases and J by 5 bases. Germline V gene lookup returns CDR1 SGHDT and CDR2 YYEEEE. This CDR3 comprises 14 residues. The variable domain in full, with the rest retrieved from reference TRBV5-6 and TRBJ2-5, is DAGVTQSPTHLIKTRGQQVTLRCSPKSGHDTVSWYQQALGQGPQFIFQYYEEEERQRGNFPDRFSGHQFPNYSSELNVNALLLGDSALYLCASSLETGSETQYFGPGTRLLVL.

The gene calls are TRBV29-1 and TRBJ1-4; D remains unclear. CDR3 length: 13 amino acids. Germline V lookup: CDR1 SQVTM, CDR2 ANQGSEA. The V end was cut by 1 base, the J end by 5 bases, with 8 bases between. The CDR3 DNA is TGCAGCGTTGAAGTGGGGATAAATGAAAAACTGTTTTTT. It encodes CSVEVGINEKLFF.

The chain recombines TRBV7-2 with TRBJ1-4; 8 nucleotides line up with TRBD1. Germline assignment: CDR1 SGHTA and CDR2 FQGNSA. The CDR3 runs to 14 residues. V gave up 4 bases and J gave up 7 bases; unmatched junction bases: 5. CDR3 sequence reads: CASSSGQGGEKLFF. In DNA form, the CDR3 reads TGTGCCAGCAGCTCAGGACAGGGCGGTGAAAAACTGTTTTTT.

About this clonotype itself: This may be a read error: a much more frequent sequence differs by one nucleotide. V is TRBV10-3 and J is TRBJ2-6, with D tentatively TRBD1 or TRBD2 (5 bases each). Germline assignment: CDR1 ENHRY and CDR2 SYGVKD. The CDR3 length is 21 residues. V dropped 4 bases and J dropped 0 bases, with 25 bases sitting between them. As DNA, the CDR3 is TGTGCCATCAGTGCTGGCCTTTCGGGGCAGCATAAGGGCTCTGGGGCCAACGTCCTGACTTTC. It is translated as CAISAGLSGQHKGSGANVLTF.

This clonotype was seen ten or more times. CDR3 in amino acids: CSARERRSSYNSPLHF. CDR3 DNA sequence: TGCAGTGCTAGAGAACGCCGGAGCTCCTATAATTCACCCCTCCACTTT. This sequence joins TRBV20-1 and TRBJ1-6, with D unresolved. The V gene lost 0 bases and the J gene lost 0 bases, with 9 bases spanning the gap. CDR1 is DFQATT, CDR2 SNEGSKA, per germline (reference sequence). This CDR3 contains 16 residues.

J is TRBJ2-3 and V is TRBV29-1; D ambiguous. The V gene's germline CDR1 is SQVTM and CDR2 ANQGSEA. Between the trimmed V and J ends, which lost 5 bases and 0 bases, there was a span of 12 bases. The CDR3 sequence is 14 residues long. The CDR3 bases are TGCAGCGTTAACCCCGTGTTAAGCACAGATACGCAGTATTTT. It codes for CSVNPVLSTDTQYF.

This clonotype was observed at least ten times. This rearrangement joins TRBV3-1 to TRBJ1-4; 8 bases line up with TRBD1. With 4 bases clipped from V and 8 bases from J, the junction kept 12 bases outside the gene matches. The CDR3 length is 16 residues. Per the germline V gene, CDR1 is LGHDT and CDR2 is YNNKEL (reference sequence). The CDR3: CASSPAGTGPMEKLFF. In DNA, the CDR3 is TGTGCCAGCAGCCCGGCCGGGACAGGTCCCATGGAAAAACTGTTTTTT.

This clonotype is classed as medium-sized (0.01 to 0.1%). The chain carries TRBV6-5 and TRBJ2-2, with 12 bases that match TRBD1. Germline-derived CDR1 and CDR2 are MNHEY and SVGAGI. The CDR3 totals 15 residues. J gave up 6 bases and V 4 bases, and 3 bases lay outside the gene matches. CDR3 residues: CASSSGQGASGELFF. The CDR3 DNA follows: TGTGCCAGCAGTTCGGGACAGGGGGCGTCCGGGGAGCTGTTTTTT.